A selection of T cell receptor beta chains follows, all from one sample in a study of PD-1 blockade in classical Hodgkin lymphoma. Profiled with immunoSEQ multiplex PCR; TCRdb holds only in-frame clones, not every one. The repertoire includes around 60,000 clones, 85% to 95% of them detected once, and around 8% sits in the top ten. The specimen comprised peripheral blood mononuclear cells (PBMCs), sampled before the fourth cycle of nivolumab. Receptor source: a human donor with classical Hodgkin lymphoma. Each CDR3 is given with its conserved first and last residue. The D gene is left open where the match is weak. Some rows have no size entry. The others give once, few or many, or a class for an expanded clone.

TRBD1	TRBV28	NA	TRBJ2-7	CASSFWGTGEQYF	TGTGCCAGCAGTTTCTGGGGGACAGGGGAGCAGTACTTC
TRBD2	TRBV7-8	NA	TRBJ2-5	CASSYLTSGLQETQYF	TGTGCCAGCAGCTATTTAACTAGCGGGCTCCAAGAGACCCAGTACTTC
TRBD2	TRBV7-9	NA	TRBJ2-7	CASSLIGLDSYEQYF	TGTGCCAGCAGCTTAATCGGACTAGACTCCTACGAGCAGTACTTC
TRBD2	TRBV6-1	NA	TRBJ2-3	CASSVRTSGSDTQYF	TGTGCCAGCAGTGTCCGGACTAGCGGATCGGATACGCAGTATTTT
NA	TRBV19	once	TRBJ1-1	CASSIDPWGNTEAFF	TGTGCCAGTAGTATAGATCCCTGGGGGAACACTGAAGCTTTCTTT
NA	TRBV14	NA	TRBJ2-1	CASSRGDYNEQFF	TGTGCCAGCAGCCGAGGAGATTACAATGAGCAGTTCTTC
TRBD2	TRBV4-2	NA	TRBJ2-1	CASSPRLALYNEQFF	TGTGCCAGCAGCCCCAGACTAGCGCTCTACAATGAGCAGTTCTTC
NA	TRBV11-3	NA	TRBJ2-5	CASSLGTQYQETQYF	TGTGCCAGCAGCTTGGGGACACAGTACCAAGAGACCCAGTACTTC
NA	TRBV5-1	NA	TRBJ2-7	CASSAAPGTLDEQYF	TGCGCCAGCAGCGCCGCCCCCGGGACCCTTGACGAGCAGTACTTC
TRBD2	TRBV7-9	NA	TRBJ2-7	CASSPEREVYEQYF	TGTGCCAGCAGCCCCGAGCGGGAGGTGTACGAGCAGTACTTC
TRBD2	TRBV5-1	NA	TRBJ2-7	CASSFDPGTSGSSIF	TGCGCCAGCAGCTTTGACCCTGGGACTAGCGGGAGTTCAATCTTC
TRBD1	TRBV28	NA	TRBJ2-5	CASKPPGQGISSQYF	TGTGCCAGCAAACCACCGGGACAGGGAATCAGTTCCCAGTACTTC
NA	TRBV29-1	once	TRBJ2-1	CSVEAGGRASVRLSSYNEQFF	TGCAGCGTTGAAGCCGGGGGGCGGGCTAGCGTCAGACTTAGCTCCTACAATGAGCAGTTCTTC
NA	TRBV5-1	few	TRBJ2-7	CASSLVATYEQYF	TGCGCCAGCAGCTTGGTGGCTACCTACGAGCAGTACTTC
TRBD1	TRBV6-5	NA	TRBJ1-1	CASSYSRRGLVGAFF	TGTGCCAGCAGTTACTCGCGCAGGGGGCTGGTCGGAGCTTTCTTT
NA	TRBV6-9	NA	TRBJ1-6	CASSPGAGGSPLHF	TGTGCCAGCAGTCCCGGGGCGGGAGGGTCACCCCTCCACTTT
NA	TRBV10-3	NA	TRBJ2-5	CAIGRPGETQYF	TGTGCCATAGGACGGCCTGGGGAGACCCAGTACTTC
TRBD1	TRBV7-9	NA	TRBJ2-3	CASSSGQSTDTQYF	TGTGCCAGCAGCTCGGGACAGAGCACAGATACGCAGTATTTT
NA	TRBV5-4	NA	TRBJ2-3	CASSLMGGMGRTDTQYF	TGTGCCAGCAGCTTAATGGGCGGGATGGGTAGGACAGATACGCAGTATTTT
NA	TRBV7-9	NA	TRBJ1-5	CASSLGMGNQPQHF	TGTGCCAGCAGCTTAGGTATGGGGAATCAGCCCCAGCATTTT
TRBD2	TRBV7-9	NA	TRBJ2-1	CASILAGAYNEQFF	TGTGCCAGCATCCTAGCGGGGGCATACAATGAGCAGTTCTTC
NA	TRBV5-1	NA	TRBJ2-3	CASSLQGPDTQYF	TGCGCCAGCAGCTTACAGGGCCCAGATACGCAGTATTTT